This paragraph reports one T cell receptor beta chain. Data came from immunoSEQ multiplex PCR; TCRdb stores just in-frame clones and leaves some out. The repertoire holds tens of thousands of clones, with around nine tenths as singletons. This specimen comes from a study of technical replicates of blood from several donors. The germline V gene has CDR1 SGHKS and CDR2 YYEKEE (reference sequence). V shed 1 base and J 2 bases; nucleotides not matched to a gene: 6. This CDR3 comprises 15 residues. The chain is built from TRBV5-5 and TRBJ2-7; TRBD2 agrees at 7 bases. Sequencing used PBMCs. This TCR was sampled from a human donor in good health. Some clones in this sample may be carry-over from other donors' samples. CDR3 region: CASSLSGGPTYEQYF. In DNA form, the CDR3 reads TGTGCCAGCAGCTTGTCGGGGGGACCAACCTACGAGCAGTACTTC. Complete variable domain (other parts from reference TRBV5-5 and TRBJ2-7): DAGVTQSPTHLIKTRGQQVTLRCSPISGHKSVSWYQQVLGQGPQFIFQYYEKEERGRGNFPDRFSARQFPNYSSELNVNALLLGDSALYLCASSLSGGPTYEQYFGPGTRLTVT.